Below are 12 T cell receptor beta chains sequenced from a single sample in a study of beta chain features in type 1 diabetes. What was sequenced were expressed TCRB transcripts, since all of the isolated RNA had been reverse transcribed. Sequenced by immunoSEQ multiplex PCR; TCRdb stores in-frame clones only, minus some. This sample carries about 270,000 clones, less than 15% of them seen once, and the ten largest clones take around 0.025%. Sample: naive CD4+ T cells from blood. Source of these receptors: a woman in her thirties or forties in good health.

This chain connects TRBV6-5 to TRBJ1-1; D call uncertain. The CDR3 sequence is 12 residues long. V was pared by 0 bases and J by 11 bases, with 10 bases between. Germline CDR1 MNHEY, CDR2 SVGAGI. The CDR3: CASSYSGQRAFF. DNA of the CDR3: TGTGCCAGCAGTTACTCGGGTCAGCGGGCTTTCTTT.

The chain uses TRBV28 and TRBJ2-7; 9 positions match TRBD1. Trimming cost V 7 bases and J 4 bases; bases outside gene matches: 2. CDR3 length equals 12 residues. Per germline, CDR1 MDHEN and CDR2 SYDVKM. The CDR3 protein is CASTTGGYEQYF. CDR3 DNA: TGTGCCAGCACGACAGGGGGTTACGAGCAGTACTTC.

This chain uses TRBV19 with TRBJ1-3; no clear D gene. The germline V gene encodes CDR1 LNHDA and CDR2 SQIVND (reference sequence). Trimming left V 2 bases short and J 0 bases short, with 8 bases between. The CDR3 contains 15 residues. CDR3 DNA: TGTGCCAGTAGTATATTCTCCGTCTCTGGAAACACCATATATTTT. Translating it yields CASSIFSVSGNTIYF.

The chain is built from TRBV18 and TRBJ2-3; no firm D call. CDR1 is KGHSH, CDR2 LQKENI, per germline. This CDR3 is built from 13 residues. Between the trimmed V and J ends, which lost 1 base and 6 bases, there was a span of 8 bases. The CDR3 coding sequence is TGTGCCAGCTCACCACTAGCTGCCGATACGCAGTATTTT. It specifies CASSPLAADTQYF.

This chain uses TRBV9 with TRBJ2-5; 11 bases are a match to TRBD1. Germline lookup yields CDR1 SGDLS and CDR2 YYNGEE. The V and J ends lost 5 bases and 4 bases, in that order; junction bases with no gene match: 7. This CDR3 is built from 15 residues. The CDR3 region has the DNA TGTGCCAGCAGTGATGGACAGGGGGCTCGAGAGACCCAGTACTTC. This codes for CASSDGQGARETQYF.

CDR3 sequence: CASRPRTANNQPQHF. Written as DNA, the CDR3 is TGTGCCAGTAGGCCTCGGACAGCAAACAATCAGCCCCAGCATTTT. This rearrangement joins TRBV19 to TRBJ1-5; tentatively, D is TRBD1 (6 bases). Germline V gene lookup returns CDR1 LNHDA and CDR2 SQIVND (reference sequence). The CDR3 is 15 amino acids. Trimming took off 6 bases at V and 3 bases at J, with 15 bases between the two ends.

Comments on this clone: The same CDR3 can be traced to other DNA sequences in this sample. The chain employs TRBV6-5 and TRBJ1-2; D is unclear. The CDR3 sequence is 13 residues long. Trimming took 5 bases from V and 5 from J, leaving 12 bases between them. Germline V CDR1 and CDR2: MNHEY, SVGAGI. This CDR3 is CASSPGQNYGYTF. The CDR3 coding sequence is TGTGCCAGCAGTCCGGGTCAAAATTATGGCTACACCTTC.

The chain couples TRBV2 to TRBJ2-5; tentatively, D is TRBD2 (6 bases). Germline-derived CDR1 and CDR2 are SNHLY and FYNNEI. The CDR3 has 13 amino acids. V was pared by 5 bases and J by 4 bases, with 11 bases between. CDR3 DNA: TGTGCCAGCAGTCCACTAGCCCCAGAGACCCAGTACTTC. Translated, it gives CASSPLAPETQYF.

This clone was seen more than once but under ten times. The chain couples TRBV6-6 to TRBJ1-4, with 10 bases lining up with TRBD1. Germline V CDR1 and CDR2: MNHNY, SVGAGI (reference sequence). CDR3 length: 16 residues. Trimming cost V 5 bases and J 3 bases; bases outside gene matches: 6. The CDR3 region is CASSRSGQGANEKLFF. The DNA for the CDR3 is TGTGCCAGCAGTCGTTCCGGACAGGGGGCTAATGAAAAACTGTTTTTT.

This clone was recorded a few times. The chain combines TRBV7-2 with TRBJ1-6; 9 positions match TRBD1. The CDR3 extends over 14 amino acids. The germline CDR1 and CDR2 sequences are SGHTA and FQGNSA. Trimming took 4 bases from V and 10 from J; bases not matched to a gene: 5. The CDR3 DNA reads TGTGCCAGCAGCTACCGGGACAGGGTATCACCCCTCCACTTT. As protein: CASSYRDRVSPLHF.

This chain joins TRBV2 and TRBJ2-3, with 14 bases identical to TRBD2. Germline lookup yields CDR1 SNHLY and CDR2 FYNNEI. CDR3 length: 17 amino acids. V shed 9 bases and J 2 bases; nucleotides not matched to a gene: 10. CDR3 sequence: CARSGTSGGQPTDTQYF. The CDR3 DNA follows: TGTGCCAGGTCCGGGACTAGCGGGGGCCAGCCCACAGATACGCAGTATTTT.

This clone occurred a few times. The V call is TRBV21-1, the J call TRBJ2-5; the D segment call TRBD2 is taken from the table without a DNA check. TRBV21-1 is noted as a pseudogene. The CDR3 has 16 amino acids. This CDR3 reads CASSKVRGSDQETQYF. As DNA, the CDR3 is TGTGCCAGCAGCAAAGTTCGGGGGTCGGACCAAGAGACCCAGTACTTC.